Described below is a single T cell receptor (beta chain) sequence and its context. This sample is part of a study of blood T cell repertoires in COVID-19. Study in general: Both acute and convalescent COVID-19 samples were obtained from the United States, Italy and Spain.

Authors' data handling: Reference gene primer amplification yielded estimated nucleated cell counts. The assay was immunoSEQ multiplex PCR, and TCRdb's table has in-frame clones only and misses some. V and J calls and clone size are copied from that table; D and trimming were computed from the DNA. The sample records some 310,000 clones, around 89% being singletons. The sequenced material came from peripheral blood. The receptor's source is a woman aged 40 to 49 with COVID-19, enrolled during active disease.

The CDR3 protein is CASSPLTGYTEAFF. The CDR3 DNA reads as TGTGCCAGCTCACCATTGACAGGGTACACTGAAGCTTTCTTT. This chain uses TRBV18 with TRBJ1-1; 7 nucleotides line up with TRBD1. After removal of 2 bases from V and 3 bases from J, the junction contained 3 bases not matched to a gene. The germline V gene encodes CDR1 KGHSH and CDR2 LQKENI. There are 14 residues in the CDR3.